What follows are 13 T cell receptor beta chains derived from one specimen sequenced in a study of identical twins. TCRdb reprocessed the 5' RACE reads with MiXCR, giving one entry per CDR3 protein. The repertoire holds around 300,000 distinct CDR3 sequences, more than 6.5% seen once, with less than 2.5% in the top ten. The same data also contributed to another study, on yellow fever vaccine responses in identical twins.

The sample consisted of memory (CD45RO+) T cells sorted from blood. The receptors were sampled from a woman between 18 and 29 years old in good health.

In this sample, this clonotype turned up a few times. V and J are TRBV2 and TRBJ2-1; D not resolved. The CDR3 is 13 amino acids. Germline V gene sequence: CDR1 SNHLY, CDR2 FYNNEI. Trimming left V 8 bases short and J 4 bases short, with 12 bases between. CDR3 nucleotides: TGTGCCAGCGGGGTAGCAATGTACAATGAGCAGTTCTTC. Its translation is CASGVAMYNEQFF. The whole variable domain, filled in from reference TRBV2 and TRBJ2-1, reads EPEVTQTPSHQVTQMGQEVILRCVPISNHLYFYWYRQILGQKVEFLVSFYNNEISEKSEIFDDQFSVERPDGSNFTLKIRSTKLEDSAMYFCASGVAMYNEQFFGPGTRLTVL.

This clonotype was found a few times. The chain carries TRBV20-1 and TRBJ2-2, with 8 positions matching TRBD2. Germline trimming cut 5 bases from V and 5 bases from J; bases unmatched to any gene: 16. This CDR3 region has 17 residues. Germline V gene data show CDR1 as DFQATT and CDR2 as SNEGSKA (reference sequence). CDR3 DNA sequence: TGCAGTGCTCCCCAGCCGGCGGGAGGAAGGCGGACCGGGGAGCTGTTTTTT. It encodes CSAPQPAGGRRTGELFF.

The chain couples TRBV7-9 to TRBJ2-3; D possibly matches TRBD1 or TRBD2 (5 bases each). V shed 2 bases and J shed 6 bases, with 15 bases lying between them. CDR1 is SEHNR, CDR2 FQNEAQ, per germline (reference sequence). This CDR3 spans 15 amino acids. CDR3 amino acids: CASSLRGQGEDTQYF. The CDR3 coding sequence is TGTGCCAGCAGCTTACGGGGCCAGGGAGAGGATACGCAGTATTTT.

This clonotype was seen only a few times. V usage is TRBV11-1 and J usage is TRBJ2-3; 8 bases agree with TRBD2. V lost 3 bases, J lost 3 bases, and 5 bases stayed unmatched. CDR1 and CDR2 from the germline V gene are SGHAT and FQDESV (reference sequence). CDR3 length: 15 amino acids. The CDR3 here is CASSFVGGATDTQYF. Here the CDR3 DNA reads TGTGCCAGCAGCTTTGTCGGGGGGGCTACAGATACGCAGTATTTT.

There are a few counts of this clonotype. The J gene is TRBJ1-2, the V gene TRBV29-1; unclear D gene. V lost 4 bases, J lost 7 bases, and 13 bases lay in between. The germline V gene encodes CDR1 SQVTM and CDR2 ANQGSEA. This CDR3 is built from 12 residues. The CDR3 here is CSVVEGRSGYTF. The DNA of the CDR3 is TGCAGCGTTGTTGAGGGAAGATCTGGCTACACCTTC.

V usage is TRBV5-1 and J usage is TRBJ2-2, with D possibly being TRBD1 (6 bases). V dropped 4 bases and J dropped 5 bases, with 21 bases sitting between them. CDR3 length: 17 residues. The germline V gene has CDR1 SGHRS and CDR2 YFSETQ. The CDR3 spells CASSRPPDSTRTGELFF. The CDR3 nucleotides read TGCGCCAGCAGCCGCCCTCCGGACAGCACCCGGACCGGGGAGCTGTTTTTT.

The chain recombines TRBV11-1 with TRBJ2-1, with TRBD2 as a possible D gene (5 bases). Trimming stripped 4 bases from V and 10 bases from J, with 11 bases between. CDR1 and CDR2 from the germline V gene are SGHAT and FQDESV (reference sequence). The CDR3 loop spans 12 amino acids. CDR3 nucleotide sequence: TGTGCCAGCAGCTCACGTAGCGTGGAGCAGTTCTTC. Translated, it gives CASSSRSVEQFF.

The chain carries TRBV24-1 and TRBJ2-2; 9 bases are a match to TRBD1. The CDR3 contains 16 residues. The germline V gene has CDR1 KGHDR and CDR2 SFDVKD. V lost 4 bases, J lost 5 bases, and 7 bases stayed unmatched. CDR3 residues: CATSDRGQGRTGELFF. The CDR3 nucleotides read TGTGCCACCAGTGACCGGGGACAGGGTCGTACCGGGGAGCTGTTTTTT.

This clonotype occurred a few times. The chain employs TRBV6-1 and TRBJ2-1, with D perhaps matching TRBD1 (6 bases). Between the trimmed V and J ends, which lost 2 bases and 9 bases, there was a span of 14 bases. CDR3 length: 14 amino acids. Germline V CDR1 and CDR2: MNHNS, SASEGT. CDR3 bases: TGTGCCAGCAGTGAAATGGCAGGGGTGGGTGAGCAGTTCTTC. Translation gives CASSEMAGVGEQFF.

This clonotype was observed a handful of times. This chain links TRBV27 with TRBJ1-2, with D perhaps matching TRBD1 (5 bases). Trimming stripped 2 bases from V and 10 bases from J, with 14 bases between. The CDR3 extends over 13 amino acids. Germline V gene sequence: CDR1 MNHEY, CDR2 SMNVEV (reference sequence). In nucleotides, the CDR3 is TGTGCCAGCAGTTTAATCGCCCAGGGTTACTACACCTTC. Its protein product is CASSLIAQGYYTF.

This clonotype was counted between two and nine times. This sequence joins TRBV28 and TRBJ1-6, with 9 bases identical to TRBD1. Germline CDR1 is MDHEN and CDR2 is SYDVKM. The CDR3 has 15 amino acids. V lost 3 bases and J lost 9; bases outside the gene matches: 6. CDR3 DNA sequence: TGTGCCAGCAGTTTGAACAGGGGGCCGAGTTCACCCCTCCACTTT. Amino acid sequence: CASSLNRGPSSPLHF.

This chain joins TRBV28 and TRBJ2-1; TRBD2 matches 10 bases. The ends lost 3 bases at V and 0 bases at J; junction bases unmatched: 5. The CDR3 totals 17 residues. Germline V gene data show CDR1 as MDHEN and CDR2 as SYDVKM. DNA of the CDR3: TGTGCCAGCAGTTTTGGATCTAGCGGGAGCTCCTACAATGAGCAGTTCTTC. It codes for CASSFGSSGSSYNEQFF.

This chain links TRBV5-1 with TRBJ2-3, with 10 bases matching TRBD1. CDR3 length equals 15 residues. Germline V lookup: CDR1 SGHRS, CDR2 YFSETQ. Trimming at V came to 4 bases and at J to 5 bases, leaving 7 bases not matched to a gene. DNA of the CDR3: TGCGCCAGCAGCCGCGGACAGGGGGGTAGAGATACGCAGTATTTT. It is translated as CASSRGQGGRDTQYF.